This section outlines one TCR beta chain sequence together with its context. CDR3 length: 14 residues. Per germline, CDR1 SQVTM and CDR2 ANQGSEA. The V gene end was trimmed by 4 bases and the J gene end by 2 bases; junction bases not matched to a gene: 7. The data were obtained in a study of blood T cell repertoires in COVID-19. Turning to the study itself: COVID-19 samples collected from the United States, Italy and Spain covered acute and convalescent phases. PBMCs, B-cell-depleted T cells, or T cells provided the cDNA or gDNA that made up the material.

Study processing details: Amplification from reference gene primers served as the basis for estimated nucleated cell counts. Profiled with immunoSEQ multiplex PCR; TCRdb holds only in-frame clones, not every one. V and J calls and clone size follow that table, whereas D and trimming were derived from the DNA. The profile shows 200,000 to 250,000 clones, roughly 90% of them singletons. V and J are TRBV29-1 and TRBJ1-2, with 7 bases lining up with TRBD1. The source is a man in his sixties with acute or convalescent COVID-19. The sample comprised peripheral blood. DNA of the CDR3: TGCAGCGTTGGTCTAGGAGGGGGCAACTATGGCTACACCTTC. Protein sequence: CSVGLGGGNYGYTF.